The entry that follows covers one T cell receptor (beta chain) sequence. Its cognate antigen is unknown. TCRdb processed the reads anew with MiXCR; each CDR3 protein has one entry. In the table there are about 900,000 distinct CDR3 sequences, 31% of which are singletons. The sample comes from a study of T cell repertoires in cytomegalovirus infection. Study in general: The authors relied on CMV epitopes, both recently identified HLA-C-restricted and well-studied HLA-B-restricted. CMV infection together with matching HLA type was indicated by public TCR beta signatures.

Germline-derived CDR1 and CDR2 are MNHNY and SVGAGI (reference sequence). Unmatched junction bases numbered 17, after V lost 0 bases and J lost 6 bases. The CDR3 is made up of 19 amino acids. The V gene is TRBV6-6, the J gene TRBJ2-7; 10 nucleotides match TRBD1. Sequences were derived from cultured CD8+ T cells from PBMCs, sampled from culture after CMV antigen stimulation. The sequence derives from a human donor in good health (CMV status not recorded). Some clones in this sample may be carry-over from other donors' samples. In DNA form, the CDR3 reads TGTGCCAGCAGTTACTCTGTGGGTAAAGGCGGGACAGGGGCGCCCGAGCAGTACGTC. Its protein product is CASSYSVGKGGTGAPEQYV.